This T cell receptor (beta chain) was captured in a study of T cells after posttransplantation cyclophosphamide. This clone has at least ten counts. Additional DNA sequences in this sample encode the identical CDR3. The germline V gene has CDR1 SNHLY and CDR2 FYNNEI. Trimming removed 5 bases at V and 14 bases at J, with 21 bases between. The CDR3 runs to 14 residues. TCRdb keeps only in-frame clones here, not all; method: immunoSEQ multiplex PCR. The sample was found to contain about 39,000 clones, and every one recurs. The sequencing sample was made of PBMCs. The chain is built from TRBV2 and TRBJ1-4, with a tentative D call TRBD1 (5 bases). The TCR comes from a woman aged 45-65 years in good health and a related stem cell transplant donor. The CDR3 nucleotides are TGTGCCAGCAGTAGGGCCATACAGGAGGGGAGGCTGTTTTTT. It encodes CASSRAIQEGRLFF.